The sequence of this T cell receptor (beta chain) was determined in a study of T-cell reconstitution after alpha-beta-depleted transplantation in children. Construction of the TCRbeta library involved unique molecular identifiers. Each CDR3 protein is one row after TCRdb ran MiXCR on the PCR reads. Of roughly 500,000 distinct CDR3 sequences listed, around 13% are singletons. Germline V gene lookup returns CDR1 SGHVS and CDR2 FNYEAQ. Between the trimmed V and J ends, which lost 2 bases and 8 bases, there was a span of 10 bases. The CDR3 consists of 13 residues. This clonotype was found once. The sequence was collected from a human donor who donated a stem cell graft to a child with combined immunodeficiency. The starting material was PBMCs from the stem cell graft donor, obtained from the stem cell graft. The V and J genes are TRBV7-6 and TRBJ2-1; tentatively, D is TRBD1 (5 bases). The CDR3 sequence is CASSLRGRDEQFF. The CDR3 DNA is TGTGCCAGCAGCTTAAGAGGCAGGGATGAGCAGTTCTTC.